This paragraph covers one TCR beta chain sequence. TCRdb derives one entry per CDR3 protein from the 5' RACE reads, leaving out DNA. This sample contains 400,000 to 500,000 distinct CDR3 sequences. These data are taken from a study of T cells expressing NK-cell markers. Overall study context: Within the sequenced cohort of eight donors, seven exhibited HCMV seropositivity and one was seronegative.

Germline loops: CDR1 DFQATT, CDR2 SNEGSKA (reference sequence). The CDR3 sequence is 13 residues long. The clonotype originates from a woman aged 18 to 75 in good health. What was sequenced was blood T cells: a sorted CD56 or NKG2C T cell subset, CD4+ or CD8+ T cells, or bulk PBMC T cells (not recorded which). The chain links TRBV20-1 to TRBJ1-1; TCRdb's D gene call, TRBD1, goes unchecked for lack of DNA. The CDR3 spells CSARGYMGAEAFF.